This T cell receptor (beta chain) was profiled in a study of long-term antiretroviral therapy in people with HIV (dated by TCRdb to 2021 to 2024). The study in broad terms: Collection of the earliest samples took place about a decade ahead of the 2015 WHO recommendation for immediate ART, at a time when ART was typically delayed until CD4 counts fell. A retrospective serial study tested whether changes in peripheral blood TRB repertoire composition and diversity were associated with ART initiation and durable HIV suppression. Eleven of the 30 participants with HIV were female. No cross-contamination during QIAcube processing was seen in test extractions of a monoclonal T-cell line run alongside roughly 35 polyclonal samples. A total of roughly 200 cryopreserved PBMC samples came from around 30 adults with confirmed HIV infection and were collected serially over a mean of roughly six years (range 1-12). The study at large found these results: Limited PBMC availability meant only the TCR beta chain was sequenced, without alpha chain pairing. Samples dated from about 2004 to 2017, and the ART regimens used may be less effective than current ones. CDR3 length ranges in HIV repertoires were narrower than in controls, and network structure suggested an antigen-experienced repertoire with only a slight naive shift after ART. Because pre-ART samples had limited cell numbers, profiling was done on unsorted PBMC rather than on sorted CD4+ and CD8+ T cells. ART initiation was associated with a significant increase in TRB diversity, but diversity stayed significantly below transplant donor controls even after long-term ART. Expanded TRB clones identified before ART initiation dominated the repertoire across all time points, though the dominance fluctuated and decreased in many PLHIV after ART. Inferences about post-ART repertoire changes were limited because no data were available on ART adherence, viral resistance or therapy changes.

On this clone itself: Its antigen remains unidentified. No qualities accompany the bases; no much larger clone lies one base away.

Participants were included only if at least one PBMC sample before ART initiation and at least two post-ART samples were available. Treatment was received in the United States of America by all participants with HIV. Before DNA extraction, cryopreserved samples of roughly 0.95-10 million PBMC were thawed and washed. At the time of the earliest PBMC sample for each participant with HIV, ages ranged from roughly 20 to 54 years. Per participant, PBMC samples came from 1-4 timepoints prior to ART initiation and 2-8 timepoints following ART initiation, for a median of 7 samples. Serial HIV viral load, CD4+ T-cell count, ART history and demographic data were obtained for every participant. A Qiagen kit on a QIAcube was used to extract genomic DNA from unsorted PBMC, with samples processed in batches of 12. The immunoSEQ hsTCRB v3.0 assay was used at survey level resolution to sequence the TRB variable region. TRB sequencing targeted a depth of roughly 40,000-55,000 T-cell genomes per sample. An Illumina MiSeq with a v3 150-cycle kit was used to sequence the pooled TRB libraries. The published analysis was carried out like this. Repertoire analysis was performed in R inside a reproducible Nextflow workflow that covered QC, data transformation and analysis. LymphoSeq2, an R package for exploring AIRR-Seq data, was used to implement the custom analyses. After excluding a few samples that yielded fewer than 5000 total TRB sequences, 188 HIV repertoires remained for analysis. Of the roughly 190 retained HIV repertoires, 55 to 60 were collected before and around 130 after ART initiation. Repertoires were downsampled to 5000 TRB nucleotide sequences, and summary statistics were averaged over 100 downsampling iterations. Only TRB sequences with CDR3 regions of at least seven amino acids were retained for analysis. Diversity was assessed using a clonality score derived from Shannon entropy and using the Gini coefficient. In the repertoire networks, any two of the top 5000 CDR3 amino acid sequences were connected whenever the two sequences differed by an edit distance of one. GLIPH2 predicted antigen specificity groups and MHC restriction for TRB CDR3 amino acid sequences. To flag known CMV, EBV, HIV or tissue antigen associations, CDR3 amino acid sequences were matched against VDJdb and McPAS-TCR. Pre-ART, post-ART and control groups were compared with Wilcoxon signed-rank tests and Holm-Bonferroni correction. TCRdb carries this immuneACCESS record with in-frame sequences only. Its versions omit some clonotypes, under half of them owing to an unresolved V gene in the studies checked, with the rest unexplained. V, J and clone size were drawn from that table, and D and trimming were deduced from the DNA. The sample table holds over 40,000 clones, of which about 95% were seen once. The top ten hold less than 3.5% of the sample.

As encoded in the germline V gene, CDR1 is MRHNA while CDR2 is SNTAGT. The CDR3 has 13 amino acids, counting the end cysteine and phenylalanine. The retained sequence is limited to the CDR3, 39 bases, with the frame set at the first base. V is trimmed back by 4 bases and J by 4 bases, and the junction contains 1 base that no gene match accounts for. The TCR originated in a woman aged 50 to 60 with HIV. This sequence uses TRBV6-4 and TRBJ2-7; TRBD1 aligns with 10 central bases. This sample comprised unsorted PBMCs, obtained 3.7 years after starting antiretroviral therapy. The bases are TGTGCCAGCAGTGTGGACAGGGGGTACGAGCAGTACTTC. It translates to CASSVDRGYEQYF.